This TCR beta chain was captured by sequencing in a study of blood T cell repertoires in COVID-19. Study information: Acute and convalescent COVID-19 samples came from the United States, Italy and Spain. PBMCs, B-cell-depleted T cells, or T cells provided the cDNA or gDNA that made up the material.

Original data processing: Amplification of reference gene primers provided the estimated nucleated cell counts. Libraries were prepared by immunoSEQ multiplex PCR; TCRdb keeps only in-frame clonotypes and omits some of them. V and J calls plus clone size are reproduced from that table; the DNA served to infer D and trimming. The sample has approximately 310,000 clones, about nine tenths seen once; the top ten hold 1%. V lost 5 bases and J lost 3, with 10 bases in between. Germline assignment: CDR1 MNHEY and CDR2 SMNVEV (reference sequence). This CDR3 has 13 amino acids. Sequences were obtained from peripheral blood. V is TRBV27 and J is TRBJ1-2; tentatively, D is TRBD1 (5 bases). The source is a man in his fifties or sixties with active or convalescent COVID-19. This CDR3 is CASSQGLYYGYTF. Here the CDR3 DNA reads TGTGCCAGCAGTCAGGGACTGTACTATGGCTACACCTTC.